This T cell receptor beta chain was identified during a study of high-grade serous ovarian cancer treatment subgroups. Across the study: Samples averaged around 13,000 reads and some 7,500 unique TCR beta rearrangements.

TCRdb's copy holds only in-frame clones and misses some; the assay was immunoSEQ multiplex PCR. The sample has under 2,000 clones; around 70% are singletons. Trimming cost V 4 bases and J 4 bases, with 15 bases left between them. This CDR3 contains 15 residues. Germline V gene data show CDR1 as SGHTA and CDR2 as FQGNSA. Tumor samples were obtained before definitive surgery or chemotherapy. The origin of this receptor is a human donor with high-grade serous ovarian cancer. The chain carries TRBV7-2 and TRBJ2-3; D may be TRBD2 (5 bases). Material for sequencing was tumor tissue. The CDR3 sequence is CASSSLLGSADTQYF. The CDR3 DNA reads TGTGCCAGCAGCTCGCTACTAGGGTCCGCAGATACGCAGTATTTT.